The sequence of this TCR beta chain was determined in a study of T cell responses to AZD1222 COVID-19 vaccine. This clone occurred once. Data came from immunoSEQ multiplex PCR; TCRdb stores just in-frame clones and leaves some out. The data contain over 50,000 clones, around 81% of them seen just once; the ten biggest clones take up over 20%. The CDR3 covers 16 residues. The germline V gene encodes CDR1 ENHRY and CDR2 SYGVKD. Trimming shortened V by 2 bases and J by 1 base, and 14 bases separated the two germline ends. The rearrangement joins TRBV10-3 to TRBJ1-1; D unclear. This TCR was sampled from an adult who received the AZD1222 COVID-19 vaccine. The sequenced sample was peripheral blood, obtained 28 days after the second AZD1222 dose. In DNA form, the CDR3 reads TGTGCCATCAGTGAGGCCTTAGGACGGAGGAACACTGAAGCTTTCTTT. Translation gives CAISEALGRRNTEAFF.